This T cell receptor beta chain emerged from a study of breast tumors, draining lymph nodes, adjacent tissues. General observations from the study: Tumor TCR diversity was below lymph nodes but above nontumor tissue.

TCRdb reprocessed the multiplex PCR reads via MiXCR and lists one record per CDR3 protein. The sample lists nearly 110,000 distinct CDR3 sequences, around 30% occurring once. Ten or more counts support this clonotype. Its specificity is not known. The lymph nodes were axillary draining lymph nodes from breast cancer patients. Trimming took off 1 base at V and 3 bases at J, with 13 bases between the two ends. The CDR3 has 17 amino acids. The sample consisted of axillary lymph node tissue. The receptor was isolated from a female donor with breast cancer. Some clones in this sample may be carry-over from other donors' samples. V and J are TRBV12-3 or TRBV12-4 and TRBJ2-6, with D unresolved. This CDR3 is CASSLGITRHGANVLTF. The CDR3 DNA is TGTGCCAGCAGTTTAGGCATTACCAGGCATGGGGCCAACGTCCTGACTTTC.